A single sample is the source of the 15 T cell receptor beta chains below, sequenced in a study of shared clonotypes between healthy human individuals. Method: immunoSEQ multiplex PCR; TCRdb's copy keeps in-frame clones and lacks some. The sample gives 2.3 million or so clones, over 90% of which show up once; about 0.39% is in the top ten. Material for sequencing was naive CD4+ T cells from PBMCs. Sample subset: CD45RA+ positively selected. These receptors came from a man between 18 and 29 years old in good health. Some clones in this sample may be carry-over from other donors' samples.

The chain uses TRBV13 and TRBJ2-5; D unclear. There are 9 residues in the CDR3. Between the trimmed V and J ends, which lost 7 bases and 3 bases, there was a span of 0 bases. The germline gives CDR1 PRHDT, CDR2 FYEKMQ (reference sequence). CDR3 nucleotide sequence: TGTGCCAGCAAAGAGACCCAGTACTTC. Its translation: CASKETQYF.

The chain couples TRBV2 to TRBJ1-5; no reliable D call. Germline assignment: CDR1 SNHLY and CDR2 FYNNEI. V was shortened by 3 bases and J by 9 bases, with 12 bases between the two germline ends. The CDR3 loop spans 13 amino acids. The CDR3 protein is CASSDSPTGPQHF. In DNA, the CDR3 is TGTGCCAGCAGTGACAGCCCAACTGGGCCCCAGCATTTT.

The V gene is TRBV29-1, the J gene TRBJ1-5, with TRBD1 as a possible D gene (6 bases). Deletions cut 4 bases from V and 7 bases from J, with 14 bases between. Per the germline V gene, CDR1 is SQVTM and CDR2 is ANQGSEA. CDR3 length equals 13 residues. CDR3 protein: CSVASGAYQPQHF. Written as DNA, the CDR3 is TGCAGCGTTGCATCAGGGGCCTACCAGCCCCAGCATTTT.

V gene TRBV18 combines with J gene TRBJ1-1, with D perhaps TRBD1 (5 bases). Germline CDR1 reads KGHSH; CDR2 reads LQKENI. The CDR3 contains 15 residues. V was cut by 1 base and J by 6 bases, with 15 bases left in between. CDR3 residues: CASSPLLGVTPEAFF. CDR3 in DNA: TGTGCCAGCTCACCACTTCTAGGGGTGACTCCTGAAGCTTTCTTT.

This clone was observed a few times. This CDR3 reads CASSVTVGNTIYF. The CDR3 DNA reads TGTGCCAGCAGCGTGACAGTTGGAAACACCATATATTTT. The chain combines TRBV7-3 with TRBJ1-3, with a weak D call TRBD1 (5 bases). The CDR3 runs to 13 residues. Germline-derived CDR1 and CDR2 are SGHTA and FQGTGA. V shed 5 bases and J shed 3 bases, with 8 bases lying between them.

The rearrangement links TRBV7-9 to TRBJ2-3; 12 nucleotides line up with TRBD2. The CDR3 is 16 residues long. Trimming cost V 4 bases and J 2 bases; bases outside gene matches: 4. Germline V gene data show CDR1 as SEHNR and CDR2 as FQNEAQ (reference sequence). CDR3 sequence: CASSSRTSGTTDTQYF. In DNA, the CDR3 is TGTGCCAGCAGCTCGAGGACTAGCGGGACCACAGATACGCAGTATTTT.

For the CDR3, the DNA is TGTGCCAGCAAAACTACAGGGGGACCTAATGAAAAACTGTTTTTT. Translation gives CASKTTGGPNEKLFF. V usage is TRBV2 and J usage is TRBJ1-4; 8 nucleotides align to TRBD1. Germline trimming cut 7 bases from V and 3 bases from J; bases unmatched to any gene: 7. Germline assignment: CDR1 SNHLY and CDR2 FYNNEI. This CDR3 has 15 amino acids. Looking up the rest from reference TRBV2 and TRBJ1-4 gives the full variable domain: EPEVTQTPSHQVTQMGQEVILRCVPISNHLYFYWYRQILGQKVEFLVSFYNNEISEKSEIFDDQFSVERPDGSNFTLKIRSTKLEDSAMYFCASKTTGGPNEKLFFGSGTQLSVL.

The chain employs TRBV7-9 and TRBJ2-7; 7 bases match TRBD1. CDR1 is SEHNR and CDR2 is FQNEAQ in the germline V gene (reference sequence). The CDR3 consists of 15 residues. With 3 bases clipped from V and 1 base from J, the junction kept 6 bases outside the gene matches. CDR3 bases: TGTGCCAGCAGCTTTAAAGGGGGCAGGTCCTACGAGCAGTACTTC. Protein sequence: CASSFKGGRSYEQYF. Full variable domain (missing parts from reference TRBV7-9 and TRBJ2-7): DTGVSQNPRHKITKRGQNVTFRCDPISEHNRLYWYRQTLGQGPEFLTYFQNEAQLEKSRLLSDRFSAERPKGSFSTLEIQRTEQGDSAMYLCASSFKGGRSYEQYFGPGTRLTVT.

The CDR3 loop is CASSRDFPKTLTGELFF. CDR3 DNA sequence: TGTGCCAGCAGTAGGGACTTCCCCAAGACTCTCACCGGGGAGCTGTTTTTT. This chain connects TRBV7-2 to TRBJ2-2; D might be TRBD2 (6 bases). Germline V lookup: CDR1 SGHTA, CDR2 FQGNSA. The CDR3 is made up of 17 amino acids. Trimming removed 6 bases from V and 4 bases from J, with 21 bases in between.

V is TRBV2 and J is TRBJ2-1; TRBD2 agrees at 12 bases. CDR3 length: 16 amino acids. The junction had 3 bases not matched to a gene; V was cut back by 6 bases and J by 0 bases. Germline values: CDR1 SNHLY, CDR2 FYNNEI. Here the CDR3 reads CASRGGLAGSYNEQFF. In DNA, the CDR3 is TGTGCCAGCAGGGGGGGACTAGCGGGCTCCTACAATGAGCAGTTCTTC. Full variable domain (remainder filled in from reference TRBV2 and TRBJ2-1): EPEVTQTPSHQVTQMGQEVILRCVPISNHLYFYWYRQILGQKVEFLVSFYNNEISEKSEIFDDQFSVERPDGSNFTLKIRSTKLEDSAMYFCASRGGLAGSYNEQFFGPGTRLTVL.

This chain connects TRBV7-6 to TRBJ2-7; 10 bases agree with TRBD2. From germline, CDR1 is SGHVS and CDR2 FNYEAQ. The CDR3 extends over 16 amino acids. The J segment lost 0 bases and the V segment lost 3 bases, leaving 5 bases of the junction unmatched. The CDR3 DNA reads TGTGCCAGCAGCTTCGCCCCTAGCGGGAGCTCCTACGAGCAGTACTTC. As protein: CASSFAPSGSSYEQYF.

CDR3 DNA: TGTGCCAGCAGCTTAGCGGGGATTTGGCGGCGGAAGCCCTACGAGCAGTACTTC. Translating gives CASSLAGIWRRKPYEQYF. The gene calls are TRBV7-9 and TRBJ2-7, with D uncertain. Germline lookup yields CDR1 SEHNR and CDR2 FQNEAQ (reference sequence). This CDR3 is 18 amino acids long. V was clipped by 0 bases and J by 2 bases, with 20 bases between them. The full variable domain, rest sourced from reference TRBV7-9 and TRBJ2-7, is DTGVSQNPRHKITKRGQNVTFRCDPISEHNRLYWYRQTLGQGPEFLTYFQNEAQLEKSRLLSDRFSAERPKGSFSTLEIQRTEQGDSAMYLCASSLAGIWRRKPYEQYFGPGTRLTVT.

The V call is TRBV6-1, the J call TRBJ2-2, with a tentative D call TRBD2 (5 bases). Per the germline V gene, CDR1 is MNHNS and CDR2 is SASEGT. The length of the CDR3 is 14 residues. V lost 4 bases to trimming and J lost 4 bases, with 10 bases between them. The chain's CDR3 is CASSGEYLTGELFF. The CDR3 bases are TGTGCCAGCAGTGGGGAGTATCTCACCGGGGAGCTGTTTTTT.

The rearrangement joins TRBV27 to TRBJ2-7; tentatively, D is TRBD1 or TRBD2 (5 bases each). The CDR3 is 15 amino acids. V shed 2 bases and J shed 1 base, with 12 bases lying between them. Germline CDR1 reads MNHEY; CDR2 reads SMNVEV (reference sequence). This chain's CDR3 is CASSLTGTVSYEQYF. The CDR3 coding sequence is TGTGCCAGCAGTTTAACGGGGACGGTGTCCTACGAGCAGTACTTC.

The J gene is TRBJ2-3, the V gene TRBV7-8; D remains unclear. The CDR3 has 16 residues. V was shortened by 5 bases and J by 0 bases, with 15 bases between the two germline ends. Germline values: CDR1 SGHVS, CDR2 FQNEAQ. The CDR3 is CASSPFVKLSTDTQYF. The CDR3 DNA follows: TGTGCCAGCAGCCCCTTCGTGAAGCTTAGCACAGATACGCAGTATTTT.